This T cell receptor (beta chain) came from a study of OX40 agonist ivuxolimab in advanced cancers. Across the whole study: Under the entry rules, prior anti-PD-1, anti-PD-L1 or anti-CTLA-4 therapy was allowed, and roughly 41% had some.

The CDR3 contains 14 residues. Trimming stripped 5 bases from V and 0 bases from J, with 8 bases between. Germline CDR1 and CDR2: MNHEY and SMNVEV (reference sequence). Cycle 7 day 1, cycle 4 day 1, and baseline were the timepoints at which blood was sampled. In regard to this clone: The target antigen is unknown.

Some clones are missing from TCRdb's copy, which holds only in-frame ones; the method was immunoSEQ multiplex PCR. The sample has roughly 23,000 clones; about 82% are singletons. Findings and caveats of the study: The authors also found low normalized T-cell clonal expansion in some nonresponders. Clonal expansion among partial responders at 0.1-3.0 mg/kg ranked near the lowest.

V gene TRBV27 combines with J gene TRBJ1-5, with D uncertain. The receptor's source is an adult with an advanced solid tumor such as melanoma, head and neck, liver or kidney cancer. The source material was CD4+ or CD8+ T cells sorted from blood, sampled in a trial of the OX40 agonist ivuxolimab. The CDR3 spells CASSPLNSNQPQHF. As DNA, the CDR3 is TGTGCCAGCAGTCCTTTGAATAGCAATCAGCCCCAGCATTTT.